There are many counts of the clone carrying this T cell receptor beta chain. Its antigen remains unknown. The CDR3 runs to 12 residues. V was clipped by 6 bases and J by 5 bases, with 9 bases between them. CDR1 and CDR2 from the germline V gene are MNHEY and SVGEGT. The data were obtained in a study of metastatic and nonmetastatic thyroid tumors. At the level of the study: Comparison of repertoires was carried out across blood and tumor or nodule tissue from malignant and benign thyroid patients. General observations from the study: In both blood and tumor samples, TCR beta diversity was reported significantly higher for malignant than benign nodules.

Original data processing: Built for papillary thyroid cancer, a distant-metastasis classifier drew on CDR3 differences across clinicopathological groups. TCRdb re-analyzed the PCR reads using MiXCR. TCRdb's processing, not the authors' own work, is the source of the V and J calls. The data contain 27,000 or so clones, about 15% of them singletons. Every patient underwent thyroid surgery untreated. The source is a male donor with papillary thyroid cancer or a benign thyroid nodule (not recorded which). Some clones in this sample may be carry-over from other donors' samples. V usage is TRBV6-2 or TRBV6-3 and J usage is TRBJ2-3; D gene unclear. The sequenced material came from blood. The CDR3 here is CASSDDLDTQYF. CDR3 bases: TGTGCCAGCAGCGACGACTTAGATACGCAGTATTTT.